These 25 T cell receptor beta chains originate from one sample sequenced in a study of blood T cell repertoires in COVID-19 (dated by TCRdb to 2020 to 2022). The library was produced with the immunoSEQ multiplex PCR assay. The clones in this table, taken by TCRdb from immuneACCESS, are in-frame only. Not every clone is retained; where verified, under half of the shortfall comes from an unresolved V gene, and the cause of the rest is unknown. The sample table contains approximately 260,000 clones; only one count was recorded for around 88% of them. The ten biggest clones cover approximately 1.2% of the sample. Sequenced input: PBMCs or T cells enriched from blood (not recorded which). The receptors originated from a woman aged 40-49 years with acute COVID-19.

The chain uses TRBV27 and TRBJ2-7, with 9 bases identical to TRBD1. The germline V gene encodes CDR1 MNHEY and CDR2 SMNVEV (reference sequence). The CDR3 consists of 15 residues. V shed 6 bases, J shed 3 bases, and the junction held 9 bases outside the gene matches. The CDR3 DNA reads as TGTGCCAGCAGCCCGGGACAGGGAAGGAGCTACGAGCAGTACTTC. It is translated as CASSPGQGRSYEQYF.

The chain has TRBV30 and TRBJ1-4, with 8 bases aligning to TRBD1. V shed 2 bases and J 12 bases; nucleotides not matched to a gene: 5. The CDR3 spans 12 residues. Germline loops: CDR1 GTSNPN, CDR2 SVGIG (reference sequence). The CDR3 region has the DNA TGTGCCTGGAGTACAGGGGGAGGGCAACTGTTTTTT. Amino acids: CAWSTGGGQLFF.

V is TRBV14 and J is TRBJ2-1; 8 nucleotides line up with TRBD2. In germline, CDR1 is SGHDN, CDR2 FVKESK. J lost 5 bases, V lost 4 bases, and 7 bases had no gene match. CDR3 length equals 15 residues. CDR3 nucleotides: TGTGCCAGCAGCCGACGACTAGCGCGAGACAATGAGCAGTTCTTC. Residues: CASSRRLARDNEQFF.

The chain is built from TRBV6-5 and TRBJ1-2, with 9 bases fitting TRBD1. Trimming cost V 7 bases and J 7 bases; bases outside gene matches: 10. The CDR3 length is 14 residues. Germline V gene sequence: CDR1 MNHEY, CDR2 SVGAGI. This CDR3 is CASTPGTGTGGYTF. The CDR3 region has the DNA TGTGCCAGCACCCCAGGGACAGGGACTGGTGGCTACACCTTC.

This chain links TRBV5-8 with TRBJ1-5, with 7 bases matching TRBD1. After removal of 4 bases from V and 5 bases from J, the junction contained 12 bases not matched to a gene. CDR3 length equals 16 residues. From germline, CDR1 is SGHTS and CDR2 YDEGEE. The CDR3 nucleotides read TGTGCCAGCAGCCGAGGGACAGTACTGAGGGATCAGCCCCAGCATTTT. Translated: CASSRGTVLRDQPQHF.

The gene calls are TRBV2 and TRBJ1-4; 7 bases are shared with TRBD1. The trim removed 7 bases at V and 3 bases at J, leaving 5 bases unmatched. The length of the CDR3 is 14 residues. The germline V gene encodes CDR1 SNHLY and CDR2 FYNNEI. CDR3 sequence reads: CASTPGQPNEKLFF. The CDR3 DNA sequence: TGTGCCAGCACCCCGGGACAGCCTAATGAAAAACTGTTTTTT.

Only a few counts were recorded for this clone. The chain is built from TRBV28 and TRBJ1-3, with 10 positions matching TRBD1. The CDR3 loop spans 18 amino acids. J was trimmed by 1 base and V by 3 bases; bases with no gene match: 9. Germline V gene sequence: CDR1 MDHEN, CDR2 SYDVKM. The CDR3 loop is CASSLGGTGVASGNTIYF. The CDR3 DNA is TGTGCCAGCAGTTTGGGGGGGACAGGGGTCGCTTCTGGAAACACCATATATTTT.

The chain employs TRBV5-4 and TRBJ1-2, with TRBD1 matching 9 bases. The V segment lost 2 bases and the J segment 4 bases; nucleotides outside the gene matches: 9. This CDR3 contains 16 residues. Per the germline V gene, CDR1 is SGHNT and CDR2 is YYREEE (reference sequence). The CDR3 DNA reads as TGTGCCAGCAGCTTACAGGGGGCGCATCAAACCTATGGCTACACCTTC. Translating it yields CASSLQGAHQTYGYTF.

The chain joins TRBV27 to TRBJ1-2; no firm D call. The V gene lost 8 bases and the J gene lost 2 bases, with 18 bases spanning the gap. Germline V gives CDR1 MNHEY, CDR2 SMNVEV (reference sequence). This CDR3 is built from 15 residues. CDR3 coding DNA: TGTGCCAGCTGCTTTAGACCAGGCGTCAACTATGGCTACACCTTC. This gives the protein CASCFRPGVNYGYTF.

The chain links TRBV11-3 to TRBJ1-2, with unresolved D. This CDR3 region has 12 residues. Trimming cost V 3 bases and J 5 bases, with 7 bases left between them. Germline V gene data show CDR1 as SGHNT and CDR2 as YENEEA. The CDR3 sequence: CASSFSQYGYTF. The CDR3 bases are TGTGCCAGCAGCTTTTCGCAGTATGGCTACACCTTC.

J is TRBJ2-1 and V is TRBV5-1, with TRBD2 matching over 10 bases. CDR1 and CDR2 (germline): SGHRS, YFSETQ. CDR3 size: 16 residues. V lost 0 bases and J lost 6; bases outside the gene matches: 6. The CDR3 protein is CASSLAGLAGVNEQFF. Written as DNA, the CDR3 is TGCGCCAGCAGCTTGGCCGGCCTAGCGGGAGTCAATGAGCAGTTCTTC.

The count of this clone is one. This chain joins TRBV28 and TRBJ2-3; D is ambiguous. The germline V gene encodes CDR1 MDHEN and CDR2 SYDVKM. This CDR3 region has 12 residues. Trimming took 4 bases from V and 3 from J, leaving 5 bases between them. For the CDR3, the DNA is TGTGCCAGCAGTTCTTATACAGATACGCAGTATTTT. Amino acid sequence: CASSSYTDTQYF.

To note about this clone: Sequence at one end of the junction differs from germline and may be a read error. In nucleotides, the CDR3 is TGTGCTAGCAGTCCCTCACCAGGGGGCTCCTACGAGCAGTACTTC. Translated: CASSPSPGGSYEQYF. The chain has TRBV7-7 and TRBJ2-7; 7 bases are shared with TRBD1. Germline V gene data show CDR1 as SSHAT and CDR2 as FNYEAQ (reference sequence). The CDR3 is 15 amino acids.

This CDR3 is CASSQVDYPTRDEQFF. The DNA of the CDR3 is TGCGCCAGCAGCCAAGTGGACTACCCGACGCGGGATGAGCAGTTCTTC. The chain links TRBV4-1 to TRBJ2-1, with D possibly being TRBD2 (6 bases). Per germline, CDR1 MGHRA and CDR2 YSYEKL. V was shortened by 1 base and J by 8 bases, with 18 bases between the two germline ends. This CDR3 comprises 16 residues.

The chain employs TRBV12-3 or TRBV12-4 and TRBJ2-1; TRBD2 aligns across 7 bases. The CDR3 totals 13 residues. V trimming: 7 bases; J trimming: 6 bases; junction bases outside the gene matches: 6. The CDR3: CASNRLAANEQFF. The CDR3 DNA is TGTGCCAGCAACAGACTAGCAGCCAATGAGCAGTTCTTC.

The chain uses TRBV6-2 or TRBV6-3 and TRBJ2-5; tentative D call: TRBD2 (5 bases). The germline V gene encodes CDR1 MNHEY and CDR2 SVGEGT. V lost 2 bases and J lost 0, with 16 bases in between. This CDR3 region has 17 residues. CDR3 sequence: CASSYERRLRHQETQYF. The CDR3, as DNA: TGTGCCAGCAGTTACGAGAGGAGGTTGAGGCACCAAGAGACCCAGTACTTC.

V usage is TRBV18 and J usage is TRBJ1-5, with TRBD1 identical over 7 bases. From germline, CDR1 is KGHSH and CDR2 LQKENI. The CDR3 totals 15 residues. With 6 bases clipped from V and 0 bases from J, the junction kept 5 bases outside the gene matches. CDR3 in amino acids: CASSLDRDSNQPQHF. DNA for the CDR3: TGTGCCAGCTCTCTCGACAGGGATAGCAATCAGCCCCAGCATTTT.

This clone was recorded once. The chain carries TRBV2 and TRBJ1-2, with a tentative D call TRBD1 (6 bases). The germline CDR1 and CDR2 sequences are SNHLY and FYNNEI. Trimming cost V 10 bases and J 2 bases, with 20 bases left between them. The CDR3 extends over 15 amino acids. The CDR3 loop reads CANMRTASSNYGYTF. The DNA for the CDR3 is TGTGCCAACATGCGGACAGCCTCATCAAACTATGGCTACACCTTC.

V is TRBV7-9 and J is TRBJ2-1, with D unresolved. This CDR3 is built from 12 residues. V shed 1 base and J shed 11 bases, with 9 bases lying between them. Germline loops: CDR1 SEHNR, CDR2 FQNEAQ (reference sequence). CDR3: CASSLDFTQQFF. The CDR3 DNA follows: TGTGCCAGCAGCTTAGATTTTACTCAGCAGTTCTTC. Complete variable domain (other parts from reference TRBV7-9 and TRBJ2-1): DTGVSQNPRHKITKRGQNVTFRCDPISEHNRLYWYRQTLGQGPEFLTYFQNEAQLEKSRLLSDRFSAERPKGSFSTLEIQRTEQGDSAMYLCASSLDFTQQFFGPGTRLTVL.

The genes are TRBV3-1 (or the pseudogene TRBV3-2) and TRBJ2-2; D is perhaps TRBD2 (5 bases). The CDR3 covers 14 residues. Trimming shortened V by 1 base and J by 6 bases, and 9 bases separated the two germline ends. Germline V CDR1 and CDR2: LGHDT, YNNKEL (reference sequence). The CDR3 here is CASSQVVLAGELFF. As DNA, the CDR3 is TGTGCCAGCAGCCAAGTCGTACTAGCCGGGGAGCTGTTTTTT.

The chain couples TRBV18 to TRBJ2-1; D gene ambiguous. V shed 3 bases and J shed 5 bases, with 8 bases lying between them. Germline loops: CDR1 KGHSH, CDR2 LQKENI. The CDR3 is made up of 13 amino acids. The CDR3 reads CASSPVLDNEQFF. In DNA form, the CDR3 reads TGTGCCAGCTCACCGGTCCTAGACAATGAGCAGTTCTTC.

The chain links TRBV5-1 to TRBJ2-2, with 7 bases matching TRBD1. J gave up 4 bases and V 0 bases, and 3 bases lay outside the gene matches. The germline V gene encodes CDR1 SGHRS and CDR2 YFSETQ. This CDR3 spans 15 amino acids. The CDR3 region has the DNA TGCGCCAGCAGCTTGGCCCCAGGGGGCACCGGGGAGCTGTTTTTT. Its translation is CASSLAPGGTGELFF.

This clone was counted a few times. The CDR3: CASTHSGTGSPYNYGYTF. In DNA, the CDR3 is TGTGCCAGCACACACTCCGGGACAGGGTCTCCGTACAACTATGGCTACACCTTC. The chain has TRBV5-6 and TRBJ1-2; 9 bases align to TRBD1. The CDR3 runs 18 residues. Germline V lookup: CDR1 SGHDT, CDR2 YYEEEE. Unmatched junction bases numbered 17, after V lost 6 bases and J lost 2 bases.

The table lists this clone with a count of one. V gene TRBV5-5 combines with J gene TRBJ1-6; 8 bases agree with TRBD1. Germline V gives CDR1 SGHKS, CDR2 YYEKEE (reference sequence). V lost 2 bases and J lost 8; bases outside the gene matches: 6. The CDR3 runs 15 residues. The DNA for the CDR3 is TGTGCCAGCAGCTTCCGGACAGGGAGTGATTCACCCCTCCACTTT. Translating it yields CASSFRTGSDSPLHF.

Remarks on this clone: Distinct nucleotide sequences in the sample also encode this CDR3. The chain carries TRBV5-6 and TRBJ2-7; 13 bases are a match to TRBD2. This CDR3 contains 15 residues. The V segment lost 4 bases and the J segment 2 bases; nucleotides outside the gene matches: 3. The germline gives CDR1 SGHDT, CDR2 YYEEEE. CDR3 in DNA: TGTGCCAGCAGCCTAGGACTAGCGGGGGCCTACGAGCAGTACTTC. Translating it yields CASSLGLAGAYEQYF.